The next 19 T cell receptor beta chains were all read from a single sample in a study of T-cell memory formation after mild COVID-19. TCRdb processed the 5' RACE reads anew with MiXCR; each CDR3 protein has one entry. Here the sample spans approximately 450,000 distinct CDR3 sequences, roughly 20% being singletons. Material for sequencing was PBMCs or a T cell subset sorted from them (not recorded which). Receptors were obtained from an adult woman who had mild COVID-19 (a few samples of this study predate the infection). Cell type and time point are not known.

This clonotype was observed a few times. The chain links TRBV5-6 to TRBJ2-2, with a tentative D call TRBD1 (6 bases). Germline-derived CDR1 and CDR2 are SGHDT and YYEEEE. The CDR3 extends over 15 amino acids. Between the trimmed V and J ends, which lost 4 bases and 1 base, there was a span of 11 bases. The CDR3 sequence is CASSKGQLNTGELFF. As DNA, the CDR3 is TGTGCCAGCAGCAAGGGACAACTGAACACCGGGGAGCTGTTTTTT.

This clonotype appeared a few times. The rearrangement links TRBV20-1 to TRBJ2-5; 8 positions agree with TRBD2. The CDR3 runs to 14 residues. Germline-derived CDR1 and CDR2 are DFQATT and SNEGSKA (reference sequence). With 2 bases clipped from V and 4 bases from J, the junction kept 6 bases outside the gene matches. The CDR3 DNA is TGCAGTGCTAGAAAGGGACTAGGGCGAGAGACCCAGTACTTC. Its translation is CSARKGLGRETQYF.

This clonotype has only one observation. J is TRBJ2-1 and V is TRBV9; D not resolved. There are 13 residues in the CDR3. Trimming left V 4 bases short and J 6 bases short, with 11 bases between. Germline V gives CDR1 SGDLS, CDR2 YYNGEE. CDR3: CASSTYYSNEQFF. The CDR3 DNA follows: TGTGCCAGCAGCACCTACTATTCCAATGAGCAGTTCTTC.

The chain carries TRBV6-2 or TRBV6-3 and TRBJ2-2; D unresolved. The V and J ends lost 2 bases and 2 bases respectively, with 3 bases between them. CDR1 and CDR2 (germline): MNHEY, SVGEGT. The CDR3 runs to 13 residues. CDR3 protein: CASSYLNTGELFF. As DNA, the CDR3 is TGTGCCAGCAGTTACCTCAACACCGGGGAGCTGTTTTTT.

This chain links TRBV24-1 with TRBJ2-1; no clear D. Germline CDR1 and CDR2: KGHDR and SFDVKD. The CDR3 is made up of 14 amino acids. Trimming cost V 6 bases and J 4 bases, with 12 bases left between them. CDR3 residues: CATSPTMAYNEQFF. DNA for the CDR3: TGTGCCACCAGTCCTACTATGGCGTACAATGAGCAGTTCTTC.

This clonotype was picked up a small number of times. This rearrangement joins TRBV5-6 to TRBJ2-1; 14 bases align to TRBD2. Germline CDR1 is SGHDT and CDR2 is YYEEEE. The V segment lost 4 bases and the J segment 10 bases; nucleotides outside the gene matches: 4. The CDR3 length is 14 residues. CDR3 residues: CASSAGLAGAEQFF. As DNA, the CDR3 is TGTGCCAGCAGCGCGGGACTAGCGGGAGCCGAGCAGTTCTTC.

A few counts support this clonotype. J is TRBJ2-7 and V is TRBV12-3 or TRBV12-4, with 11 bases matching TRBD2. After removal of 5 bases from V and 5 bases from J, the junction contained 8 bases not matched to a gene. This CDR3 has 15 amino acids. The CDR3 region has the DNA TGTGCCAGCAGTCAATCTTTGGGACTAGCGGACGAGCAGTACTTC. Protein product: CASSQSLGLADEQYF.

The V and J genes are TRBV7-8 and TRBJ2-1; 10 bases are a match to TRBD1. Germline CDR1 is SGHVS and CDR2 is FQNEAQ. The J segment lost 5 bases and the V segment lost 5 bases, leaving 9 bases of the junction unmatched. The CDR3 contains 16 residues. CDR3 sequence (DNA): TGTGCCAGCAGCACACCGGGACAGGGGTTAGACAATGAGCAGTTCTTC. It is translated as CASSTPGQGLDNEQFF.

The J gene is TRBJ2-7, the V gene TRBV12-3 or TRBV12-4; D is perhaps TRBD2 (5 bases). Trimming shortened V by 5 bases and J by 0 bases, and 8 bases separated the two germline ends. The CDR3 is made up of 13 amino acids. The CDR3 reads CASSAGVSYEQYF. The CDR3 nucleotides are TGTGCCAGCAGTGCGGGTGTCTCCTACGAGCAGTACTTC.

This clonotype was detected only a few times. The rearrangement uses TRBV5-1 and TRBJ2-7; 8 nucleotides match TRBD1. J lost 5 bases, V lost 0 bases, and 4 bases had no gene match. The CDR3 totals 14 residues. The germline V gene encodes CDR1 SGHRS and CDR2 YFSETQ. DNA of the CDR3: TGCGCCAGCAGCTTGGAGCAGGGGGCAGACGAGCAGTACTTC. Residues: CASSLEQGADEQYF.

The V gene is TRBV5-1, the J gene TRBJ2-5, with D possibly TRBD2 on 5 matching bases. The V gene lost 4 bases and the J gene lost 5 bases, with 15 bases spanning the gap. This CDR3 is built from 14 residues. CDR1 is SGHRS and CDR2 is YFSETQ in the germline V gene. The CDR3 sequence: CASSPAWTGETQYF. The CDR3 DNA reads TGCGCCAGCAGCCCAGCCTGGACGGGGGAGACCCAGTACTTC.

This clonotype occurred many times. The rearrangement joins TRBV5-1 to TRBJ2-7, with TRBD1 identical over 7 bases. V trimming: 5 bases; J trimming: 1 base; junction bases outside the gene matches: 9. The CDR3 is 15 residues long. CDR1 and CDR2 (germline): SGHRS, YFSETQ. CDR3: CASSPRQGASYEQYF. For the CDR3, the DNA is TGCGCCAGCAGTCCCAGACAGGGAGCTTCCTACGAGCAGTACTTC.

This clonotype showed up just a few times. The rearrangement joins TRBV15 to TRBJ2-1; the match to TRBD1 covers 9 bases. With 1 base clipped from V and 5 bases from J, the junction kept 3 bases outside the gene matches. There are 15 residues in the CDR3. Germline V gives CDR1 LNHNV, CDR2 YYDKDF (reference sequence). The CDR3 sequence: CATSRGDRANNEQFF. Here the CDR3 DNA reads TGTGCCACCAGCAGAGGGGACAGGGCGAACAATGAGCAGTTCTTC.

This clonotype turned up a few times. The chain is built from TRBV5-1 and TRBJ1-6, with a weak D call TRBD1 (6 bases). The CDR3 is 17 amino acids. Germline CDR1 is SGHRS and CDR2 is YFSETQ. Between the trimmed V and J ends, which lost 0 bases and 7 bases, there was a span of 17 bases. CDR3 in DNA: TGCGCCAGCAGCTTGGGCGATCCGGACAGAGTAAATTCACCCCTCCACTTT. Its translation is CASSLGDPDRVNSPLHF.

J is TRBJ2-3 and V is TRBV5-1; D remains ambiguous. Germline assignment: CDR1 SGHRS and CDR2 YFSETQ. The CDR3 consists of 14 residues. Deletions cut 3 bases from V and 4 bases from J, with 12 bases between. CDR3 residues: CASSSPTSPDTQYF. The CDR3 DNA reads TGCGCCAGCAGCTCCCCTACCAGTCCAGATACGCAGTATTTT.

The chain employs TRBV5-1 and TRBJ2-7, with TRBD2 matching over 9 bases. Germline V gene data show CDR1 as SGHRS and CDR2 as YFSETQ. V lost 0 bases, J lost 5 bases, and 3 bases stayed unmatched. The CDR3 has 14 residues. CDR3 residues: CASSLVAGGDEQYF. DNA of the CDR3: TGCGCCAGCAGCTTGGTCGCGGGGGGGGACGAGCAGTACTTC.

This chain joins TRBV29-1 and TRBJ1-1; D remains unclear. CDR3 length equals 12 residues. V dropped 5 bases and J dropped 0 bases, with 7 bases sitting between them. The germline CDR1 and CDR2 sequences are SQVTM and ANQGSEA. Here the CDR3 reads CSVFQVNTEAFF. DNA for the CDR3: TGCAGCGTTTTCCAGGTGAACACTGAAGCTTTCTTT.

This clonotype has a handful of counts. V gene TRBV27 combines with J gene TRBJ1-1, with 9 bases aligning to TRBD1. The J segment lost 6 bases and the V segment lost 5 bases, leaving 7 bases of the junction unmatched. The CDR3 covers 14 residues. Germline V lookup: CDR1 MNHEY, CDR2 SMNVEV (reference sequence). Here the CDR3 DNA reads TGTGCCAGCAGTCCGGACAGGGGTATATCTGAAGCTTTCTTT. Its translation is CASSPDRGISEAFF.

Written as DNA, the CDR3 is TGCGCCAGCAGCCAAGCGGGGGGGAGCACAGATACGCAGTATTTT. This gives the protein CASSQAGGSTDTQYF. This rearrangement joins TRBV4-1 to TRBJ2-3; TRBD2 agrees at 8 bases. The CDR3 contains 15 residues. CDR1 is MGHRA, CDR2 YSYEKL, per germline. The junction had 0 bases not matched to a gene; V was cut back by 1 base and J by 0 bases.